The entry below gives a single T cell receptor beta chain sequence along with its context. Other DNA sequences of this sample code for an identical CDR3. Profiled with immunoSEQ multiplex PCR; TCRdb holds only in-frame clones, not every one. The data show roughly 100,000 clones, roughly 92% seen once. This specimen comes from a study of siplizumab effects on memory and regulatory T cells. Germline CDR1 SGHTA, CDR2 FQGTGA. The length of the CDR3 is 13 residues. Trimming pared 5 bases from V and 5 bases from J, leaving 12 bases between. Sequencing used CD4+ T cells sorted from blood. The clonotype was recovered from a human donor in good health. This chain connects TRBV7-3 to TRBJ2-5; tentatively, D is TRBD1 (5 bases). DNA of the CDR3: TGTGCCAGCAGCCCAGGGTCCGGGGAGACCCAGTACTTC. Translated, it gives CASSPGSGETQYF.